This passage covers 18 T cell receptor beta chains from one sample sequenced in a study of healthy donors' naive CD4 and CD8 T cells. Each TCR library used 450 to 600 ng of total RNA and a linear amplification protocol. Each CDR3 protein is one row after TCRdb ran MiXCR on the reads. The table includes 180,000 or so distinct CDR3 sequences, around 74% detected once. Sequenced material: naive CD4+ and CD8+ T cells sorted from blood, pooled from several donors. The receptors were sampled from a pool of human donors in good health; the sample pools cells from several healthy donors.

The chain has TRBV29-1 and TRBJ1-1; D is possibly TRBD1 (6 bases). CDR1 and CDR2 from the germline V gene are SQVTM and ANQGSEA. This CDR3 is built from 13 residues. V lost 3 bases and J lost 1, with 9 bases in between. In DNA, the CDR3 is TGCAGCGTTGAGGGACAATGGAACACTGAAGCTTTCTTT. Protein product: CSVEGQWNTEAFF.

The CDR3 is CASSIWQMNTGELFF. The CDR3 DNA reads as TGTGCCAGTAGTATTTGGCAGATGAACACCGGGGAGCTGTTTTTT. J is TRBJ2-2 and V is TRBV19; no clear D gene. V was pared by 3 bases and J by 1 base, with 9 bases between. The germline V gene has CDR1 LNHDA and CDR2 SQIVND (reference sequence). The CDR3 runs to 15 residues.

The chain has TRBV7-8 and TRBJ2-3; 12 bases fit TRBD2. V shed 0 bases, J shed 8 bases, and the junction held 6 bases outside the gene matches. Germline values: CDR1 SGHVS, CDR2 FQNEAQ. This CDR3 contains 16 residues. The CDR3 here is CASSLAPTSGGVTQYF. CDR3 DNA sequence: TGTGCCAGCAGCTTAGCCCCGACTAGCGGGGGTGTTACGCAGTATTTT. The entire variable domain, with the rest obtained from reference TRBV7-8 and TRBJ2-3, is as follows: GAGVSQSPRYKVAKRGQDVALRCDPISGHVSLFWYQQALGQGPEFLTYFQNEAQLDKSGLPSDRFFAERPEGSVSTLKIQRTQQEDSAVYLCASSLAPTSGGVTQYFGPGTRLTVL.

The table lists this clonotype with a few counts. J is TRBJ1-1 and V is TRBV19, with TRBD1 matching 11 bases. This CDR3 spans 16 amino acids. V trimming: 1 base; J trimming: 5 bases; junction bases outside the gene matches: 6. In germline, CDR1 is LNHDA, CDR2 SQIVND (reference sequence). The CDR3 sequence: CASSIVRTGGRTEAFF. The CDR3 nucleotides are TGTGCCAGTAGTATAGTTCGGACAGGGGGCCGAACTGAAGCTTTCTTT.

The V gene is TRBV6-6, the J gene TRBJ2-7, with D possibly TRBD1 on 6 matching bases. The CDR3 totals 14 residues. The ends were cut back, 2 bases at V and 3 bases at J, with 11 bases in the middle. Germline assignment: CDR1 MNHNY and CDR2 SVGAGI (reference sequence). DNA of the CDR3: TGTGCCAGCAGTTACGCAGGGGAAGGCTACGAGCAGTACGTC. This gives the protein CASSYAGEGYEQYV.

This clonotype was counted once. This chain uses TRBV11-2 with TRBJ2-5, with D perhaps matching TRBD2 (5 bases). CDR3 length: 15 amino acids. Trimming took off 3 bases at V and 1 base at J, with 12 bases between the two ends. In germline, CDR1 is SGHAT, CDR2 FQNNGV. CDR3 nucleotide sequence: TGTGCCAGCAGCTTCACGGCGGGCCCCCAAGAGACCCAGTACTTC. As protein: CASSFTAGPQETQYF.

V is TRBV12-3 or TRBV12-4 and J is TRBJ2-5; 10 nucleotides agree with TRBD1. V dropped 7 bases and J dropped 5; count of bases not matched to a gene: 10. This CDR3 contains 15 residues. DNA for the CDR3: TGTGCCAGCACTCCGGAGACAGGGGGCAGGGAGACCCAGTACTTC. The encoded protein is CASTPETGGRETQYF.

The chain combines TRBV20-1 with TRBJ2-5; TRBD2 agrees at 8 bases. V lost 5 bases to trimming and J lost 9 bases; unmatched junction nucleotides: 17. CDR1 is DFQATT, CDR2 SNEGSKA, per germline (reference sequence). This CDR3 has 15 amino acids. The DNA for the CDR3 is TGCAGTGCTCCAGCCACGCGGGGGGAGGTGGCGGCCCAGTACTTC. It encodes CSAPATRGEVAAQYF.

This rearrangement joins TRBV27 to TRBJ2-7; 8 nucleotides match TRBD1. The germline CDR1 and CDR2 sequences are MNHEY and SMNVEV (reference sequence). Trimming cost V 2 bases and J 4 bases; bases outside gene matches: 4. The CDR3 is made up of 14 amino acids. The CDR3 loop reads CASSLGTGFYEQYF. CDR3 bases: TGTGCCAGCAGTTTAGGGACAGGTTTTTACGAGCAGTACTTC.

The chain joins TRBV14 to TRBJ2-3; the D call may be TRBD1 or TRBD2 (5 bases each). The germline gives CDR1 SGHDN, CDR2 FVKESK. This CDR3 region has 16 residues. V was cut by 0 bases and J by 3 bases, with 13 bases left in between. The CDR3 bases are TGTGCCAGCAGCCAAGACAGGGACGTTGAAACAGATACGCAGTATTTT. Translated, it gives CASSQDRDVETDTQYF.

V gene TRBV11-1 combines with J gene TRBJ2-1, with D uncertain. The length of the CDR3 is 14 residues. CDR1 and CDR2 (germline): SGHAT, FQDESV (reference sequence). V was cut by 4 bases and J by 6 bases, with 13 bases left in between. Here the CDR3 reads CASSYETGGNEQFF. The CDR3 coding sequence is TGTGCCAGCAGCTATGAGACGGGTGGCAATGAGCAGTTCTTC.

The V call is TRBV29-1, the J call TRBJ2-1; D is possibly TRBD1 (6 bases). CDR3 length: 13 residues. The V gene's germline CDR1 is SQVTM and CDR2 ANQGSEA. The germline V and J ends were trimmed by 4 bases and 2 bases, with 9 bases remaining between them. The CDR3, as DNA: TGCAGCGTTGCCCGGGACACCTACAATGAGCAGTTCTTC. Encoded protein: CSVARDTYNEQFF.

The V gene is TRBV5-1, the J gene TRBJ1-6, with 11 nucleotides matching TRBD1. Germline V gives CDR1 SGHRS, CDR2 YFSETQ. This CDR3 is built from 16 residues. Losses at the gene ends were 4 bases for V and 10 bases for J; bases not matched to a gene: 10. The CDR3 spells CASSPVWDRGDSPLHF. The DNA for the CDR3 is TGCGCCAGCAGCCCCGTGTGGGACAGGGGGGACTCACCCCTCCACTTT.

The chain recombines TRBV6-1 with TRBJ2-3; 12 bases are shared with TRBD2. The junction had 9 bases not matched to a gene; V was cut back by 1 base and J by 1 base. The CDR3 is made up of 19 amino acids. Germline V gene sequence: CDR1 MNHNS, CDR2 SASEGT. DNA for the CDR3: TGTGCCAGCAGTGAAGTCTGGCTAGCGGGGGGGCTTGGCACAGATACGCAGTATTTT. Translated: CASSEVWLAGGLGTDTQYF.

This clonotype was seen more than once but under ten times. The genes are TRBV5-1 and TRBJ1-2; TRBD1 aligns across 7 bases. This CDR3 contains 13 residues. Germline CDR1 SGHRS, CDR2 YFSETQ. With 4 bases clipped from V and 4 bases from J, the junction kept 4 bases outside the gene matches. Written as DNA, the CDR3 is TGCGCCAGCAGCCGTCGGGACAGCTATGGCTACACCTTC. Its translation is CASSRRDSYGYTF.

The chain has TRBV27 and TRBJ2-1, with 8 bases matching TRBD2. This CDR3 comprises 17 residues. J gave up 6 bases and V 3 bases, and 13 bases lay outside the gene matches. CDR1 is MNHEY, CDR2 SMNVEV, per germline (reference sequence). DNA of the CDR3: TGTGCCAGCAGTTTGATTCGCTCCGGGACTAGTGTCAATGAGCAGTTCTTC. Its protein product is CASSLIRSGTSVNEQFF.

The chain links TRBV19 to TRBJ1-2, with D unclear. Germline V gene data show CDR1 as LNHDA and CDR2 as SQIVND (reference sequence). CDR3 length: 14 residues. Trimming took 1 base from V and 3 from J, leaving 9 bases between them. The CDR3 loop reads CASSIVVDDYGYTF. The CDR3 DNA is TGTGCCAGTAGTATAGTCGTGGATGACTATGGCTACACCTTC.

This chain connects TRBV29-1 to TRBJ1-3; D is perhaps TRBD1 (5 bases). Germline CDR1 reads SQVTM; CDR2 reads ANQGSEA. V was shortened by 1 base and J by 4 bases, with 11 bases between the two germline ends. The CDR3 length is 14 residues. The CDR3 sequence: CSVEGTFLGNTIYF. The CDR3 nucleotides are TGCAGCGTTGAAGGGACATTTCTCGGAAACACCATATATTTT.